The TCR beta chain described here comes from a study of patients and donors after allogeneic stem cell transplantation. This clonotype occurred many times. Trimming at V came to 0 bases and at J to 2 bases, leaving 3 bases not matched to a gene. CDR1 is MNHEY, CDR2 SVGAGI, per germline. CDR3 length: 15 residues. TCRdb reprocessed the RT-PCR reads with MiXCR, giving one entry per CDR3 protein. The sample carries about 76,000 distinct CDR3 sequences, about 26% recorded once. The rearrangement uses TRBV6-5 and TRBJ1-1, with 7 bases lining up with TRBD1. The origin of this receptor is a human donor who was either an allogeneic HSCT recipient or a stem cell or donor lymphocyte infusion donor (not recorded which). It is not recorded whose cells these are; they may come from a transplant donor. Sequencing was carried out using blood, either unsorted or a sorted T cell fraction (not recorded which). Written as DNA, the CDR3 is TGTGCCAGCAGTTACTCTTGGGACAGTAACACTGAAGCTTTCTTT. Its translation: CASSYSWDSNTEAFF.